The text below deals with one T cell receptor beta chain. Its specificity is unknown. This entry is derived from a study of identical twins. The study, taken as a whole, reports: Excess sharing by twins proved weaker in beta out-of-frame sequences. Carriage of fewer insertions was seen in abundant cord blood beta clonotypes, whereas memory repertoires showed none.

TCRdb fed the 5' RACE reads into MiXCR, producing one record per CDR3 protein. Altogether around 280,000 distinct CDR3 sequences are present, 8% to 9% being singletons, with the ten largest covering 2.1%. CDR1 and CDR2 from the germline V gene are DFQATT and SNEGSKA (reference sequence). V lost 0 bases to trimming and J lost 0 bases, with 8 bases between them. The CDR3 consists of 15 residues. These data are also associated with another study on yellow fever vaccine responses in identical twins.

This chain uses TRBV20-1 with TRBJ1-4; D is unresolved. Sequencing input: memory (CD45RO+) T cells sorted from blood. The receptor was isolated from a woman aged 18-30 years in good health. DNA of the CDR3: TGCAGTGCTAGAGATCCGACCGCAACTAATGAAAAACTGTTTTTT. This translates into CSARDPTATNEKLFF.